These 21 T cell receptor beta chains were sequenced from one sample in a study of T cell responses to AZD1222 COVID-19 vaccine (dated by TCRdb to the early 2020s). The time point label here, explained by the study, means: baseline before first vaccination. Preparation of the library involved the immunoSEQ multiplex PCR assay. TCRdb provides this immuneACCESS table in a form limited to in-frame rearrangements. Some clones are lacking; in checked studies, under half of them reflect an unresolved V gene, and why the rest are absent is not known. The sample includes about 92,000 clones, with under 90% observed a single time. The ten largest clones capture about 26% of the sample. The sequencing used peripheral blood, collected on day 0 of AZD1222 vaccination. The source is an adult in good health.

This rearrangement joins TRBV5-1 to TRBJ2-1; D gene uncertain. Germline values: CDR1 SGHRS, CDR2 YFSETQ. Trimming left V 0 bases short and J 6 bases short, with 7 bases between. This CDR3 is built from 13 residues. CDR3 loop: CASSLGGSNEQFF. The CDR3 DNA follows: TGCGCCAGCAGCTTGGGGGGTTCCAATGAGCAGTTCTTC.

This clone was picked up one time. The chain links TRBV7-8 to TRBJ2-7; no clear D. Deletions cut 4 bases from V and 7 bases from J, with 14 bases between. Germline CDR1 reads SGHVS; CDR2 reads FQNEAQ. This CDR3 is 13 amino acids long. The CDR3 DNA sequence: TGTGCCAGCAGCTACCAGGTTAAGGGAGAGCAGTACTTC. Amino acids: CASSYQVKGEQYF.

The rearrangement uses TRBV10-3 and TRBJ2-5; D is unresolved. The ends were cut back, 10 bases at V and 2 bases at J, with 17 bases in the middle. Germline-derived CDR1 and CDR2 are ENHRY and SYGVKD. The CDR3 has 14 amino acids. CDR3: CATAGRNPQETQYF. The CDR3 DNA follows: TGTGCCACCGCCGGACGGAACCCTCAAGAGACCCAGTACTTC.

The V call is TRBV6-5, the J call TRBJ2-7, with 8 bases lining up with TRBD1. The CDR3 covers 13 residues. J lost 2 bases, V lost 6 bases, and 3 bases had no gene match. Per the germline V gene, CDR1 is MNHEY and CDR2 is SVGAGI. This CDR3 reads CASSWTGTYEQYF. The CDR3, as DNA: TGTGCCAGCAGCTGGACAGGGACCTACGAGCAGTACTTC.

CDR3 DNA sequence: TGTGCCAGCAGTAACGGACCGACAGGGGGCGGGGAGCAGTACTTC. Translation: CASSNGPTGGGEQYF. V gene TRBV28 combines with J gene TRBJ2-7, with 10 positions matching TRBD1. The CDR3 extends over 15 amino acids. With V trimmed by 5 bases and J by 7 bases, 11 bases remained unmatched. Germline lookup yields CDR1 MDHEN and CDR2 SYDVKM.

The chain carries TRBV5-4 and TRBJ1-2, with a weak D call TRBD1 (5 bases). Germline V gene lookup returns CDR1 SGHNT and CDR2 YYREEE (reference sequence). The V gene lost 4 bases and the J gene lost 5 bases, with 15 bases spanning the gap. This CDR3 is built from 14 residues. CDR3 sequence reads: CASSLRGVEYGYTF. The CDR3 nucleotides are TGTGCCAGCAGCCTCCGGGGGGTAGAGTATGGCTACACCTTC.

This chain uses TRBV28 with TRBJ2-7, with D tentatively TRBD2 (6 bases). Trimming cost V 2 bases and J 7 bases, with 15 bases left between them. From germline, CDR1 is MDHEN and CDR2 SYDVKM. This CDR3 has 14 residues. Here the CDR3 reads CASSLAGGGGEQYF. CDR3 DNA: TGTGCCAGCAGTTTAGCGGGTGGGGGAGGTGAGCAGTACTTC. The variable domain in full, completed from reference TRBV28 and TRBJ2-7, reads DVKVTQSSRYLVKRTGEKVFLECVQDMDHENMFWYRQDPGLGLRLIYFSYDVKMKEKGDIPEGYSVSREKKERFSLILESASTNQTSMYLCASSLAGGGGEQYFGPGTRLTVT.

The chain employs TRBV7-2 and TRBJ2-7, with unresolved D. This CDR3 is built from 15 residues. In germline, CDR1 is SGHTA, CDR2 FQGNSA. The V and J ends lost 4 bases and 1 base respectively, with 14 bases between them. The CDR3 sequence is CASSSSGSRSYEQYF. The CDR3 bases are TGTGCCAGCAGCTCCTCGGGTTCGCGGTCCTACGAGCAGTACTTC. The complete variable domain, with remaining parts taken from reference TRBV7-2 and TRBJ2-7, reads GAGVSQSPSNKVTEKGKDVELRCDPISGHTALYWYRQSLGQGLEFLIYFQGNSAPDKSGLPSDRFSAERTGGSVSTLTIQRTQQEDSAVYLCASSSSGSRSYEQYFGPGTRLTVT.

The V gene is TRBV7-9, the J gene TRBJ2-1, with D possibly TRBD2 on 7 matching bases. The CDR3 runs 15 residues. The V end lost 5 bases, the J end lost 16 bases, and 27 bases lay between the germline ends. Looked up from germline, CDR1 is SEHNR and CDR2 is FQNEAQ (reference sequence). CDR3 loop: CASSPPPAGRGSVFF. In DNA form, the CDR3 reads TGTGCCAGCAGCCCGCCCCCGGCAGGGAGGGGGTCAGTATTCTTC.

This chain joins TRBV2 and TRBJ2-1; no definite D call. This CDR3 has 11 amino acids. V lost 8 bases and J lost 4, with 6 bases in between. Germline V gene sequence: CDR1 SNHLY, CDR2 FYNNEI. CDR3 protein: CASRAYNEQFF. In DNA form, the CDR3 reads TGTGCCAGCCGAGCTTACAATGAGCAGTTCTTC.

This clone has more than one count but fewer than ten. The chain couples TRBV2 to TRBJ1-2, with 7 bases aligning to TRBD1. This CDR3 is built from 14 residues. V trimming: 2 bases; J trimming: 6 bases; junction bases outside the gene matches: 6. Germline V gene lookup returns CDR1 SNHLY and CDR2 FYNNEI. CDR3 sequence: CASSESQGGHGYTF. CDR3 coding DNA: TGTGCCAGCAGTGAATCGCAGGGGGGACATGGCTACACCTTC.

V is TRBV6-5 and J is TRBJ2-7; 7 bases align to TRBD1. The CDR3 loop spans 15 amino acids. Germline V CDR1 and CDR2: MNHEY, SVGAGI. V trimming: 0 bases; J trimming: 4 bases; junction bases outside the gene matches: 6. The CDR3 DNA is TGTGCCAGCAGTTACTCGTCCCAGGGGGTTTACGAGCAGTACTTC. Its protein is CASSYSSQGVYEQYF.

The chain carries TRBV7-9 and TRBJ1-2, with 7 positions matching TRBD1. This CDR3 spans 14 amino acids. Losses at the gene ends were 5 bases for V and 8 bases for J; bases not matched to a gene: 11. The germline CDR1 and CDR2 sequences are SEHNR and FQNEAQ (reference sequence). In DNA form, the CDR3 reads TGTGCCAGCAGCCCGCGAACAGGGGATAAGGGCTACACCTTC. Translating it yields CASSPRTGDKGYTF.

The CDR3 nucleotides are TGCAGCGTTGAAGAAGGGGCAGGGGGTCTGCCGGGTACGCAGTATTTT. Translation: CSVEEGAGGLPGTQYF. The rearrangement uses TRBV29-1 and TRBJ2-3, with TRBD1 matching 7 bases. The germline CDR1 and CDR2 sequences are SQVTM and ANQGSEA. The junction had 14 bases not matched to a gene; V was cut back by 0 bases and J by 8 bases. This CDR3 is built from 16 residues.

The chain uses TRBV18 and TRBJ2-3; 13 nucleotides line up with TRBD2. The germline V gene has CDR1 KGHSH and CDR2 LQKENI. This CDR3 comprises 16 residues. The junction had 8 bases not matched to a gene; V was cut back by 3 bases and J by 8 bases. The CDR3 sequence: CASSPQGLAGASTQYF. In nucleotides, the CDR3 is TGTGCCAGCTCACCGCAAGGACTAGCGGGAGCTTCTACGCAGTATTTT.

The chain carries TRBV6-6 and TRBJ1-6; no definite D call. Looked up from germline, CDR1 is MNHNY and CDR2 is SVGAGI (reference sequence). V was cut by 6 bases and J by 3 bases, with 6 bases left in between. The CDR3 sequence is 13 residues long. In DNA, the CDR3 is TGTGCCAGCAGCCGAGGCTATAATTCACCCCTCCACTTT. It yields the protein CASSRGYNSPLHF.

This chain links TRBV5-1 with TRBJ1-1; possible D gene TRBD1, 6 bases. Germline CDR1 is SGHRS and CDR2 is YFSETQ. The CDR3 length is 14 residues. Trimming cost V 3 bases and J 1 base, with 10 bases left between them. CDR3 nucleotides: TGCGCCAGCAGCTCCATGGGGGCGAACACTGAAGCTTTCTTT. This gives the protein CASSSMGANTEAFF.

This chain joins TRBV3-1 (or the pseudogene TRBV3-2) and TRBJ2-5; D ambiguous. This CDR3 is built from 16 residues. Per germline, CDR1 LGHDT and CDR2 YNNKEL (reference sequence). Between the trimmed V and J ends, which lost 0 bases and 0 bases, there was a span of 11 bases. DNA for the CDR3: TGTGCCAGCAGCCAAGAAACCCCTCACTACCAAGAGACCCAGTACTTC. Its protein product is CASSQETPHYQETQYF.

The CDR3 is CASSILAGSYNEQFF. In nucleotides, the CDR3 is TGCGCCAGCAGCATCCTCGCGGGCTCCTACAATGAGCAGTTCTTC. V and J are TRBV5-1 and TRBJ2-1; a possible D gene is TRBD2 (5 bases). Trimming pared 4 bases from V and 0 bases from J, leaving 11 bases between. Germline lookup yields CDR1 SGHRS and CDR2 YFSETQ. The length of the CDR3 is 15 residues. Drawing the rest from reference TRBV5-1 and TRBJ2-1, the complete variable domain is KAGVTQTPRYLIKTRGQQVTLSCSPISGHRSVSWYQQTPGQGLQFLFEYFSETQRNKGNFPGRFSGRQFSNSRSEMNVSTLELGDSALYLCASSILAGSYNEQFFGPGTRLTVL.

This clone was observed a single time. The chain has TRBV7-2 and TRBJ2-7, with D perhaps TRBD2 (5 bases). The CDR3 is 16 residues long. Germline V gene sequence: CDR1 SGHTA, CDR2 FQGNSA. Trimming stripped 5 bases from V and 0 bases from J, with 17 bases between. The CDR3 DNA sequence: TGTGCCAGCAGCACATCGCAGCTAGCTGCCTCCTACGAGCAGTACTTC. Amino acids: CASSTSQLAASYEQYF.

The CDR3 DNA sequence: TGTGCCAGCCTCGTGGTTGGCACAGATACGCAGTATTTT. Encoded protein: CASLVVGTDTQYF. The V and J genes are TRBV7-2 and TRBJ2-3; D remains unclear. This CDR3 contains 13 residues. Germline CDR1 reads SGHTA; CDR2 reads FQGNSA. The V end was cut by 8 bases, the J end by 1 base, with 10 bases between.